The 4 T cell receptor beta chains reported below all come from one sample, sequenced in a study of CD8 T cells in Susac syndrome (dated by TCRdb to the late 2010s). The library was built by means of the immunoSEQ multiplex PCR assay. RNA was extracted using the RNeasy kit, and roughly 0.5 to 1 microgram was reverse transcribed with random hexamers. TCRdb handled the public reads itself, with Q25 trimming in fastp and clone calling in MiXCR, and kept productive beta chains. Each entry is one CDR3 protein sequence, shown with its most common DNA and genes. This sample holds some 200,000 distinct CDR3 sequences; 90% to 96% were observed only once. The ten most abundant clones make up approximately 0.089% of the sample. Sequenced input: CD4+ T cells from PBMCs. The receptors come from a human donor with Susac syndrome.

This clonotype was detected only once. The gene calls are TRBV20-1 and TRBJ2-3; 7 bases match TRBD1. V dropped 5 bases and J dropped 7; count of bases not matched to a gene: 12. Germline values: CDR1 DFQATT, CDR2 SNEGSKA (reference sequence). CDR3 length: 14 residues. In DNA, the CDR3 is TGCAGTGCTGTAGGACAGGCGGTGAAACATACGCAGTATTTT. Translation gives CSAVGQAVKHTQYF.

The rearrangement uses TRBV30 and TRBJ2-5; maybe TRBD2 (6 bases). Germline CDR1 and CDR2: GTSNPN and SVGIG (reference sequence). The V end lost 5 bases, the J end lost 5 bases, and 9 bases lay between the germline ends. The CDR3 runs to 11 residues. The CDR3, as DNA: TGTGCCTGGGATGGGGGGGAGACCCAGTACTTC. This sequence encodes CAWDGGETQYF.

CDR3 bases: TGTGCCAGCAGCTTAGCGCGATGGCCCATCCAAGAGACCCAGTACTTC. This codes for CASSLARWPIQETQYF. The chain is built from TRBV7-8 and TRBJ2-5, with unresolved D. CDR1 and CDR2 from the germline V gene are SGHVS and FQNEAQ. The CDR3 totals 16 residues. V lost 0 bases and J 1 base, leaving 12 bases between the germline ends.

The chain joins TRBV2 to TRBJ2-7; TRBD2 is a possible D gene (6 bases). Trimming removed 3 bases from V and 6 bases from J, with 18 bases in between. The length of the CDR3 is 15 residues. CDR1 and CDR2 (germline): SNHLY, FYNNEI. The CDR3 loop reads CASSDGGGTSIEQYF. The CDR3 coding sequence is TGTGCCAGCAGTGACGGTGGGGGGACCTCCATCGAGCAGTACTTC.